The clone carrying this T cell receptor beta chain was seen a few times. Its antigen is currently unknown. The sample belongs to a study of T-cell reconstitution after alpha-beta-depleted transplantation in children. Findings and limits, study-wide: Newly made T cells mostly supplied T-cell counts and diversity one year after transplant. The origin of high day-60 TCRbeta diversity in some patients lay in surviving recipient T cells and thymic progenitors. Reportedly, only several hundred clones from non-depleted graft cells drove alpha-beta T-cell counts at about two months.

Unique molecular identifiers were used to barcode this TCRbeta library. TCRdb recomputed calls from the PCR reads with MiXCR, one row per CDR3 protein. The sample lists more than 500,000 distinct CDR3 sequences, 11% occurring once. Germline CDR1 and CDR2: LGHDT and YNNKEL (reference sequence). Between the trimmed V and J ends, which lost 1 base and 4 bases, there was a span of 17 bases. The CDR3 spans 17 residues. The genes are TRBV3-1 and TRBJ2-1; D is perhaps TRBD1 (5 bases). The origin of this receptor is a female patient aged 2-15 years who had a stem cell transplant for aplastic anemia, so the T cells may come from the graft donor. The sample consisted of PBMCs, mostly from graft donor cells, taken 180 days after TCRalphabeta/CD19-depleted stem cell transplant. The CDR3 DNA follows: TGTGCCAGCAGCCAAGTCTTGGGGCCAGGGTCGTACAATGAGCAGTTCTTC. Translation gives CASSQVLGPGSYNEQFF.